The clone carrying this T cell receptor (beta chain) was detected only a few times. Its antigen is unidentified. TCRdb re-derived calls from the 5' RACE reads in MiXCR, one entry per CDR3 protein. The repertoire consists of hundreds of thousands of distinct CDR3 sequences, with about 20% occurring once and the leading ten covering about 8.2%. This specimen belongs to a study of CD8 T cells in ankylosing spondylitis. Notes on the study in general: Prior literature has documented some motif variants in synovial fluid and blood from reactive arthritis. Disease-linked clones, CD8+, were relatively rare in peripheral blood.

Trimming pared 4 bases from V and 5 bases from J, leaving 17 bases between. CDR1 SQVTM and CDR2 ANQGSEA come from the germline V gene. This CDR3 region has 14 residues. The chain combines TRBV29-1 with TRBJ2-5; no reliable D call. The TCR comes from a male donor with ankylosing spondylitis or in good health (not recorded which). The sample consisted of blood, either unsorted or a sorted T cell fraction (not recorded which). The CDR3 loop reads CSVGADVLRETQYF. In nucleotides, the CDR3 is TGCAGCGTTGGGGCCGACGTACTAAGGGAGACCCAGTACTTC. Using reference TRBV29-1 and TRBJ2-5 for the parts outside the CDR3, the full variable domain is SAVISQKPSRDICQRGTSLTIQCQVDSQVTMMFWYRQQPGQSLTLIATANQGSEATYESGFVIDKFPISRPNLTFSTLTVSNMSPEDSSIYLCSVGADVLRETQYFGPGTRLLVL.